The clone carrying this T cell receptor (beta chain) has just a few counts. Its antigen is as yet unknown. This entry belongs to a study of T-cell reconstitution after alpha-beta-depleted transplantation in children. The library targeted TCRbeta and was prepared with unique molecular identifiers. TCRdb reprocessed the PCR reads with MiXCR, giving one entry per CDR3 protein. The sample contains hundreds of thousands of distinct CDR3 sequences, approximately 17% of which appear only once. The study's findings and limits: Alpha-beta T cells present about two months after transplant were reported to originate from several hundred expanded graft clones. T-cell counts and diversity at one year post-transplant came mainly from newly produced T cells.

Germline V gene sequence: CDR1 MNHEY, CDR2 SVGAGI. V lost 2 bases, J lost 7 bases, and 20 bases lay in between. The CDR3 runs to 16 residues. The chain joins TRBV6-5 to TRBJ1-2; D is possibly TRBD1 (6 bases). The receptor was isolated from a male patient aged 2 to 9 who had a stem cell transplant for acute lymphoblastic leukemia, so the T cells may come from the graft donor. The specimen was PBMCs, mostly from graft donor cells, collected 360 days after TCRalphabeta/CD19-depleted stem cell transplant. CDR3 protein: CASSYGTGPGFGGYTF. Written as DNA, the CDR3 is TGTGCCAGCAGTTACGGCACAGGGCCTGGATTCGGTGGCTACACCTTC.